Each of the 18 T cell receptor beta chains below was sequenced from the same sample in a study of Ad26.COV2.S vaccination and SARS-CoV-2 variants. Treatment given: some 20 received Ad26.COV2.S at low or high dose, single or two shots; about 5 received placebo; per-sample allocation not given. The investigators took samples on day 63 after the first vaccine or placebo injection. Profiled with immunoSEQ multiplex PCR; TCRdb holds only in-frame clones, not every one. The table lists just under 250,000 clones, 70% to 90% of them singletons. The sequencing used peripheral blood, collected in a trial of Ad26.COV2.S vaccine versus placebo. The receptors stem from a person aged 18 to 59 who received the Ad26.COV2.S COVID-19 vaccine or a placebo.

The CDR3 reads CASSLGSGANVLTF. CDR3 bases: TGTGCCAGCAGCCTCGGGTCTGGGGCCAACGTCCTGACTTTC. The chain is built from TRBV6-2 or TRBV6-3 and TRBJ2-6; the D is unclear. V dropped 6 bases and J dropped 1 base, with 7 bases sitting between them. Germline V CDR1 and CDR2: MNHEY, SVGEGT. The CDR3 spans 14 residues.

The rearrangement joins TRBV5-1 to TRBJ2-3, with TRBD1 identical over 7 bases. The germline V gene has CDR1 SGHRS and CDR2 YFSETQ. This CDR3 has 16 amino acids. Trimming cost V 4 bases and J 0 bases; bases outside gene matches: 8. CDR3 in amino acids: CASSPVRDRSTDTQYF. The DNA of the CDR3 is TGCGCCAGCAGCCCCGTCCGGGACAGAAGCACAGATACGCAGTATTTT. Drawing the rest from reference TRBV5-1 and TRBJ2-3, the complete variable domain is KAGVTQTPRYLIKTRGQQVTLSCSPISGHRSVSWYQQTPGQGLQFLFEYFSETQRNKGNFPGRFSGRQFSNSRSEMNVSTLELGDSALYLCASSPVRDRSTDTQYFGPGTRLTVL.

The chain employs TRBV10-3 and TRBJ2-1; 11 bases are a match to TRBD2. The CDR3 spans 15 residues. Per the germline V gene, CDR1 is ENHRY and CDR2 is SYGVKD. J lost 9 bases, V lost 3 bases, and 7 bases had no gene match. The DNA of the CDR3 is TGTGCCATCAGTGACCGACTAGCGGGGTTTGCTGAGCAGTTCTTC. This gives the protein CAISDRLAGFAEQFF.

This clone was observed a single time. The V gene is TRBV5-4, the J gene TRBJ2-2; D gene unclear. Per the germline V gene, CDR1 is SGHNT and CDR2 is YYREEE (reference sequence). This CDR3 is built from 14 residues. Deletions cut 0 bases from V and 3 bases from J, with 6 bases between. CDR3 amino acids: CASSLAVHTGELFF. CDR3 DNA sequence: TGTGCCAGCAGCTTGGCAGTTCACACCGGGGAGCTGTTTTTT.

The chain carries TRBV24-1 and TRBJ2-5; D is tentatively TRBD1 or TRBD2 (5 bases each). CDR3 length: 15 amino acids. Germline V gene data show CDR1 as KGHDR and CDR2 as SFDVKD. Between the trimmed V and J ends, which lost 0 bases and 2 bases, there was a span of 9 bases. The CDR3 DNA reads as TGTGCCACCAGTGATTTGACCGGGGCGCAAGAGACCCAGTACTTC. Its protein is CATSDLTGAQETQYF.

The chain couples TRBV25-1 to TRBJ2-6; the D gene is possibly TRBD1 (6 bases). Trimming shortened V by 5 bases and J by 0 bases, and 11 bases separated the two germline ends. The CDR3 is 16 amino acids. Germline V lookup: CDR1 MGHDK, CDR2 SYGVNS. In nucleotides, the CDR3 is TGTGCCAGCAGTAAGCAGGGGACCTCTGGGGCCAACGTCCTGACTTTC. Translation gives CASSKQGTSGANVLTF.

As DNA, the CDR3 is TGTGCCAGCAGTCACACCCCGGGCCTACGTAGGAATCAGCCCCAGCATTTT. Translating gives CASSHTPGLRRNQPQHF. The rearrangement links TRBV6-6 to TRBJ1-5; D is undetermined. Germline V gene data show CDR1 as MNHNY and CDR2 as SVGAGI (reference sequence). Between the trimmed V and J ends, which lost 5 bases and 4 bases, there was a span of 21 bases. The CDR3 is 17 amino acids.

This clone is a singleton in its sample. V and J are TRBV5-4 and TRBJ2-2; 8 bases map to TRBD2. The length of the CDR3 is 16 residues. V lost 1 base and J lost 6; bases outside the gene matches: 8. Germline V CDR1 and CDR2: SGHNT, YYREEE (reference sequence). CDR3: CASSLSGGVASGELFF. In DNA, the CDR3 is TGTGCCAGCAGCTTGTCGGGGGGGGTCGCCTCCGGGGAGCTGTTTTTT.

The CDR3 region has the DNA TGTGCCAGCAGCTTAAATTTGCAGTCCGTAGTGTCCTACAATGAGCAGTTCTTC. It yields the protein CASSLNLQSVVSYNEQFF. The rearrangement uses TRBV7-2 and TRBJ2-1; D uncertain. The germline V and J ends were trimmed by 2 bases and 1 base, with 18 bases remaining between them. The CDR3 contains 18 residues. Germline V lookup: CDR1 SGHTA, CDR2 FQGNSA.

This chain connects TRBV30 to TRBJ1-1, with 7 bases lining up with TRBD1. Per germline, CDR1 GTSNPN and CDR2 SVGIG (reference sequence). The CDR3 extends over 13 amino acids. The J segment lost 1 base and the V segment lost 5 bases, leaving 4 bases of the junction unmatched. The DNA for the CDR3 is TGTGCCTGGCGAGGACAGGCGAACACTGAAGCTTTCTTT. Encoded protein: CAWRGQANTEAFF. The full variable domain, in which reference TRBV30 and TRBJ1-1 provide the parts outside the CDR3, is SQTIHQWPATLVQPVGSPLSLECTVEGTSNPNLYWYRQAAGRGLQLLFYSVGIGQISSEVPQNLSASRPQDRQFILSSKKLLLSDSGFYLCAWRGQANTEAFFGQGTRLTVV.

The rearrangement uses TRBV7-8 and TRBJ2-7, with D possibly being TRBD1 or TRBD2 (6 bases each). CDR3 size: 18 residues. Germline assignment: CDR1 SGHVS and CDR2 FQNEAQ. V was cut by 1 base and J by 0 bases, with 19 bases left in between. CDR3 region: CASSLEGGFPTHSYEQYF. Written as DNA, the CDR3 is TGTGCCAGCAGCTTAGAGGGGGGCTTTCCGACACACTCCTACGAGCAGTACTTC.

J is TRBJ2-1 and V is TRBV19; the D gene is possibly TRBD1 (6 bases). The CDR3 consists of 17 residues. In germline, CDR1 is LNHDA, CDR2 SQIVND (reference sequence). Between the trimmed V and J ends, which lost 5 bases and 0 bases, there was a span of 17 bases. The CDR3 DNA sequence: TGTGCCAGTAGTCGCCCCCCAGGGGAAGGCTCCTACAATGAGCAGTTCTTC. Amino acid sequence: CASSRPPGEGSYNEQFF.

The chain employs TRBV6-5 and TRBJ1-2, with D possibly matching TRBD1 (5 bases). Germline lookup yields CDR1 MNHEY and CDR2 SVGAGI. The CDR3 runs to 13 residues. V lost 3 bases and J lost 5, with 10 bases in between. The CDR3 sequence: CASSYGGKYGYTF. The CDR3 region has the DNA TGTGCCAGCAGTTATGGGGGGAAATATGGCTACACCTTC.

The V call is TRBV9, the J call TRBJ1-1, with D perhaps matching TRBD1 (5 bases). CDR1 and CDR2 (germline): SGDLS, YYNGEE. V was trimmed by 0 bases and J by 1 base, leaving 7 bases between them. This CDR3 region has 14 residues. The DNA of the CDR3 is TGTGCCAGCAGCGTAGAAGACAGGAACACTGAAGCTTTCTTT. It codes for CASSVEDRNTEAFF.

The rearrangement joins TRBV7-2 to TRBJ2-3; D is perhaps TRBD1 or TRBD2 (5 bases each). V lost 6 bases and J lost 8, with 21 bases in between. The CDR3 runs to 15 residues. Germline CDR1 is SGHTA and CDR2 is FQGNSA. In DNA, the CDR3 is TGTGCCAGCAGGGCCTCGGACACAGGAGGAGGTACGCAGTATTTT. Amino acid sequence: CASRASDTGGGTQYF.

The rearrangement joins TRBV28 to TRBJ1-5; 7 bases agree with TRBD1. V gave up 5 bases and J gave up 2 bases; unmatched junction bases: 6. This CDR3 comprises 15 residues. The V gene's germline CDR1 is MDHEN and CDR2 SYDVKM. CDR3 nucleotides: TGTGCCAGCAGTGAACAGGGGCCGGGCAATCAGCCCCAGCATTTT. This translates into CASSEQGPGNQPQHF.

This chain joins TRBV29-1 and TRBJ1-4, with D perhaps TRBD1 (5 bases). The CDR3 contains 14 residues. Per the germline V gene, CDR1 is SQVTM and CDR2 is ANQGSEA. Trimming pared 7 bases from V and 3 bases from J, leaving 15 bases between. CDR3 bases: TGCAGCGGATCAAACCGGGACCCTAATGAAAAACTGTTTTTT. It specifies CSGSNRDPNEKLFF. The entire variable domain, with the rest obtained from reference TRBV29-1 and TRBJ1-4, is as follows: SAVISQKPSRDICQRGTSLTIQCQVDSQVTMMFWYRQQPGQSLTLIATANQGSEATYESGFVIDKFPISRPNLTFSTLTVSNMSPEDSSIYLCSGSNRDPNEKLFFGSGTQLSVL.

V gene TRBV6-5 combines with J gene TRBJ2-7; 7 bases are a match to TRBD1. V lost 6 bases to trimming and J lost 3 bases; unmatched junction nucleotides: 5. The CDR3 covers 13 residues. The germline gives CDR1 MNHEY, CDR2 SVGAGI. The CDR3 DNA reads as TGTGCCAGCAGGGGACAGACACTCTACGAGCAGTACTTC. The encoded protein is CASRGQTLYEQYF.